One and the same sample provided the 14 T cell receptor beta chains below, sequenced in a study of a mutant IDH1 vaccine in newly diagnosed glioma. Which antigens these TCRs recognize remains unknown. Sequencing used immunoSEQ multiplex PCR; TCRdb keeps in-frame clones, though not all of them. Seen here are approximately 45,000 clones, approximately 90% observed once, and the top ten hold under 7.5%. Time point described: week 35, safety follow-up. In every dose of vaccine, 300 ug of mutant IDH1 20-mer peptide was given alongside topical imiquimod. Sequenced material: PBMCs, taken from a glioma patient whose treatment included an IDH1 peptide vaccine. The receptors were sampled from a woman between 40 and 55 years old with glioma.

The chain links TRBV10-3 to TRBJ2-1; 7 bases agree with TRBD2. The length of the CDR3 is 13 residues. Germline assignment: CDR1 ENHRY and CDR2 SYGVKD. J gave up 7 bases and V 9 bases, and 9 bases lay outside the gene matches. CDR3 protein: CAMGGGPGNEQFF. DNA of the CDR3: TGTGCCATGGGGGGAGGGCCGGGGAATGAGCAGTTCTTC.

The rearrangement joins TRBV7-9 to TRBJ1-2; D call uncertain. The CDR3 is 15 residues long. Trimming left V 2 bases short and J 0 bases short, with 10 bases between. CDR1 and CDR2 from the germline V gene are SEHNR and FQNEAQ (reference sequence). The CDR3 reads CASSLWEAANYGYTF. As DNA, the CDR3 is TGTGCCAGCAGCTTATGGGAGGCGGCTAACTATGGCTACACCTTC.

The chain recombines TRBV2 with TRBJ1-4; tentatively, D is TRBD1 (5 bases). Germline V CDR1 and CDR2: SNHLY, FYNNEI. V was cut by 2 bases and J by 14 bases, with 18 bases left in between. The CDR3 runs 14 residues. The CDR3 loop is CASSERGSPVWLFF. The CDR3 DNA sequence: TGTGCCAGCAGTGAACGGGGCAGCCCGGTTTGGCTGTTTTTT.

The chain recombines TRBV7-9 with TRBJ2-5; 8 positions match TRBD2. The CDR3 has 15 residues. V lost 3 bases to trimming and J lost 0 bases; unmatched junction nucleotides: 3. Germline V gene lookup returns CDR1 SEHNR and CDR2 FQNEAQ (reference sequence). The CDR3 region has the DNA TGTGCCAGCAGCTTCGGGAGGGGGTACCAAGAGACCCAGTACTTC. This codes for CASSFGRGYQETQYF.

This clone occurred a few times. The V and J genes are TRBV14 and TRBJ2-4; D tentatively reads TRBD1 or TRBD2 (6 bases each). Trimming cost V 4 bases and J 0 bases, with 19 bases left between them. This CDR3 has 18 amino acids. Germline V lookup: CDR1 SGHDN, CDR2 FVKESK. The CDR3 here is CASSPHPGDNQAKNIQYF. The CDR3 bases are TGTGCCAGCAGCCCTCATCCGGGGGACAACCAAGCCAAAAACATTCAGTACTTC.

The chain is built from TRBV27 and TRBJ2-7; a possible D gene is TRBD1 (5 bases). The V end lost 2 bases, the J end lost 1 base, and 6 bases lay between the germline ends. The CDR3 loop spans 13 amino acids. The germline V gene encodes CDR1 MNHEY and CDR2 SMNVEV (reference sequence). The CDR3 protein is CASSLRGSYEQYF. In DNA, the CDR3 is TGTGCCAGCAGTTTAAGGGGTTCCTACGAGCAGTACTTC.

The J gene is TRBJ2-1, the V gene TRBV9; 11 nucleotides agree with TRBD2. V was pared by 1 base and J by 4 bases, with 4 bases of the junction left unmatched. This CDR3 is 16 amino acids long. Germline assignment: CDR1 SGDLS and CDR2 YYNGEE. The CDR3 reads CASSVHSGGAYNEQFF. In DNA form, the CDR3 reads TGTGCCAGCAGCGTACATAGCGGGGGGGCTTACAATGAGCAGTTCTTC.

V gene TRBV7-9 combines with J gene TRBJ2-1; TRBD2 aligns across 10 bases. Germline V CDR1 and CDR2: SEHNR, FQNEAQ (reference sequence). Germline trimming cut 5 bases from V and 0 bases from J; bases unmatched to any gene: 1. CDR3 length: 15 amino acids. The CDR3 sequence is CASSASGSSYNEQFF. The CDR3 nucleotides read TGTGCCAGCAGCGCTAGCGGGAGCTCCTACAATGAGCAGTTCTTC.

This clone showed up just once. The rearrangement uses TRBV10-3 and TRBJ1-1, with D tentatively TRBD1 (5 bases). The CDR3 sequence is 14 residues long. V lost 6 bases, J lost 4 bases, and 15 bases lay in between. The germline V gene encodes CDR1 ENHRY and CDR2 SYGVKD. DNA of the CDR3: TGTGCCATCAGGGAGGCCCAGGGACGCACTGAAGCTTTCTTT. Translation gives CAIREAQGRTEAFF.

This chain joins TRBV7-2 and TRBJ2-5, with TRBD2 identical over 10 bases. CDR3 length equals 15 residues. V trimming: 5 bases; J trimming: 4 bases; junction bases outside the gene matches: 7. Looked up from germline, CDR1 is SGHTA and CDR2 is FQGNSA. The CDR3 DNA reads TGTGCCAGCAGCAACCCTAGCGGGGGAGGAGAGACCCAGTACTTC. Encoded protein: CASSNPSGGGETQYF.

In this sample, this clone turned up a few times. CDR3 nucleotide sequence: TGTGCCAGTAGTGAGCACCTACAGGGGTTGGATGGCTACACCTTC. Translated, it gives CASSEHLQGLDGYTF. The rearrangement uses TRBV19 and TRBJ1-2; 7 bases align to TRBD1. CDR1 LNHDA and CDR2 SQIVND come from the germline V gene (reference sequence). The length of the CDR3 is 15 residues. The junction had 12 bases not matched to a gene; V was cut back by 5 bases and J by 6 bases.

The chain links TRBV2 to TRBJ1-6; D is ambiguous. Germline CDR1 SNHLY, CDR2 FYNNEI. Trimming cost V 0 bases and J 11 bases, with 14 bases left between them. This CDR3 is built from 15 residues. The CDR3 DNA is TGTGCCAGCAGTGAAGCGCGACTTTGGGAAGCACCCCTCCACTTT. This sequence encodes CASSEARLWEAPLHF.

The chain combines TRBV6-1 with TRBJ2-1; 8 bases map to TRBD2. This CDR3 has 16 residues. Trimming removed 5 bases from V and 2 bases from J; junction bases left unmatched: 8. CDR1 MNHNS and CDR2 SASEGT come from the germline V gene. For the CDR3, the DNA is TGTGCCAGCAGTAAAGGGCGGGAGGCCCCCTACAATGAGCAGTTCTTC. Protein product: CASSKGREAPYNEQFF.

The chain links TRBV27 to TRBJ1-2; the match to TRBD1 covers 11 bases. The germline CDR1 and CDR2 sequences are MNHEY and SMNVEV (reference sequence). The CDR3 contains 17 residues. V lost 4 bases to trimming and J lost 4 bases; unmatched junction nucleotides: 11. DNA of the CDR3: TGTGCCAGCAGTTGGACAGGGGGCTCCCGGGTAGTCTATGGCTACACCTTC. Protein: CASSWTGGSRVVYGYTF.